What follows are 11 T cell receptor beta chains derived from one specimen sequenced in a study of vaccination and CD4 T cells after COVID-19. The treatment denotes: roughly 10-day PBMC culture with coronavirus spike peptide pools or control peptides (ViraFEST assay). The collection of CD4+ T cells from the unexposed donor took place before the COVID-19 pandemic (2011-2018). Their target antigens are unknown. Sequencing of DNA taken from cultured CD4+ T cells relied on the Oncomine TCR Beta short-read assay. TCRdb ran MiXCR on the PCR reads and lists one entry per CDR3 protein. In the table there are approximately 1,500 distinct CDR3 sequences, around 50% of which are singletons. Sequenced: CD4+ T cells from blood, cultured in vitro. These receptors all stem from a human donor in good health.

This clonotype is medium-sized by share. This chain uses TRBV19 with TRBJ2-6, with TRBD1 identical over 9 bases. The CDR3 has 19 amino acids. V gave up 6 bases and J gave up 0 bases; unmatched junction bases: 12. The germline CDR1 and CDR2 sequences are LNHDA and SQIVND (reference sequence). The chain's CDR3 is CASSLQGAFLSSGANVLTF. The CDR3 region has the DNA TGTGCCAGTAGCTTACAGGGGGCTTTTCTGAGCTCTGGGGCCAACGTCCTGACTTTC.

This clonotype was found a few times. The chain has TRBV7-2 and TRBJ2-7; D possibly corresponds to TRBD2 (5 bases). The CDR3 spans 14 residues. Germline-derived CDR1 and CDR2 are SGHTA and FQGNSA. V was cut by 8 bases and J by 0 bases, with 14 bases left in between. CDR3 in DNA: TGTGCCAGCGCCCGCCGGGAAAGCTCCTACGAGCAGTACTTC. Translated: CASARRESSYEQYF.

The chain has TRBV21-1 and TRBJ2-6; the listed D gene, TRBD1, was not tested against the DNA. TRBV21-1 is classified as a pseudogene. The CDR3 covers 20 residues. CDR3 in DNA: TGTGCCAGCAGCAAAGAAATCCCTGGAAGCTTCAACTCTGGGGCCAACGTCCTGACTTTC. This sequence encodes CASSKEIPGSFNSGANVLTF.

This clonotype was counted a few times. The J gene is TRBJ1-6, the V gene TRBV20-1; TRBD1 matches 9 bases. Germline-derived CDR1 and CDR2 are DFQATT and SNEGSKA (reference sequence). V was clipped by 4 bases and J by 9 bases; unmatched bases: 7. The CDR3 runs 14 residues. CDR3 in DNA: TGCAGTGCTATCGCTGGACAGGGGATTTCACCCCTCCACTTT. Its protein is CSAIAGQGISPLHF.

The V and J genes are TRBV24-1 and TRBJ2-1; D is uncertain. CDR3 size: 15 residues. V lost 4 bases, J lost 5 bases, and 14 bases lay in between. Germline V lookup: CDR1 KGHDR, CDR2 SFDVKD. CDR3 residues: CATSDSGGGNNEQFF. For the CDR3, the DNA is TGTGCCACCAGTGACTCCGGCGGCGGCAACAATGAGCAGTTCTTC.

The CDR3 DNA reads as TGTGCCAGCAGCTCGGGGGGGGAGACCCAGTACTTC. Its protein product is CASSSGGETQYF. The chain couples TRBV28 to TRBJ2-5, with 8 nucleotides matching TRBD2. Looked up from germline, CDR1 is MDHEN and CDR2 is SYDVKM. V shed 6 bases, J shed 5 bases, and the junction held 2 bases outside the gene matches. The CDR3 contains 12 residues.

The rearrangement links TRBV10-3 to TRBJ1-1, with D possibly matching TRBD1 (6 bases). The V gene lost 6 bases and the J gene lost 0 bases, with 17 bases spanning the gap. CDR1 is ENHRY, CDR2 SYGVKD, per germline. The CDR3 loop spans 16 amino acids. The DNA for the CDR3 is TGTGCCATCAGCTCGGACAGCCTGCCTATGAACACTGAAGCTTTCTTT. Residues: CAISSDSLPMNTEAFF.

The V and J genes are TRBV15 and TRBJ1-1; possibly TRBD1 for D (5 bases). Germline CDR1 reads LNHNV; CDR2 reads YYDKDF (reference sequence). V shed 0 bases and J shed 8 bases, with 10 bases lying between them. The length of the CDR3 is 13 residues. The CDR3 bases are TGTGCCACCAGCAGAGAACCCAGGACAGAAGCTTTCTTT. It specifies CATSREPRTEAFF.

J is TRBJ2-7 and V is TRBV30; D call uncertain. Germline assignment: CDR1 GTSNPN and CDR2 SVGIG (reference sequence). The CDR3 runs 14 residues. The V end lost 4 bases, the J end lost 2 bases, and 15 bases lay between the germline ends. The CDR3 region has the DNA TGTGCCTGGACCGGACCGGCGGCCACCTACGAGCAGTACTTC. Its protein product is CAWTGPAATYEQYF.

This clonotype was counted only a few times. This sequence joins TRBV7-8 and TRBJ2-5, with D possibly TRBD1 on 5 matching bases. The CDR3 is 13 residues long. Germline V gene sequence: CDR1 SGHVS, CDR2 FQNEAQ. Between the trimmed V and J ends, which lost 3 bases and 5 bases, there was a span of 10 bases. The CDR3 nucleotides read TGTGCCAGCAGCTTGGCAGGGATGGAGACCCAGTACTTC. It specifies CASSLAGMETQYF.

V usage is TRBV12-3 or TRBV12-4 and J usage is TRBJ1-5; 9 nucleotides agree with TRBD1. The length of the CDR3 is 14 residues. J gave up 7 bases and V 2 bases, and 3 bases lay outside the gene matches. The CDR3 is CASSLTGGYQPQHF. In DNA, the CDR3 is TGTGCCAGCAGTTTAACAGGGGGCTACCAGCCCCAGCATTTT.